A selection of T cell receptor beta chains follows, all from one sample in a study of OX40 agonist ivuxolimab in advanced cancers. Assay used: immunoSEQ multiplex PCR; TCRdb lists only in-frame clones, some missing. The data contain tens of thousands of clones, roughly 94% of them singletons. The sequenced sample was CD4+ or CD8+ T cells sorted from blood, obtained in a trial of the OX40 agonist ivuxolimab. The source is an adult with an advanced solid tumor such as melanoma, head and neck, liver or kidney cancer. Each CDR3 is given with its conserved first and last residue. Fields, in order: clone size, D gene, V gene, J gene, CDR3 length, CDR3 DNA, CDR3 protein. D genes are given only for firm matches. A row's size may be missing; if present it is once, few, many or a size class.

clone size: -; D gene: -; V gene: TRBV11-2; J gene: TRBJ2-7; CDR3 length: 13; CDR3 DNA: TGTGCCAGCAGCCTATCGGGGCACGCAGAGCAGTACTTC; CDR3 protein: CASSLSGHAEQYF
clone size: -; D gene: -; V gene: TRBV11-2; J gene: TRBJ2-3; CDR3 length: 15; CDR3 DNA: TGTGCCAGCAGGAGGGGGAAATCTAGCACAGATACGCAGTATTTT; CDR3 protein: CASRRGKSSTDTQYF
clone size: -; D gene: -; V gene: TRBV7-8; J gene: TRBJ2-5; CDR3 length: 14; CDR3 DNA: TGTGCCAGCAGCTTAGATCTTAGGGAAGAGACCCAGTACTTC; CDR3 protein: CASSLDLREETQYF
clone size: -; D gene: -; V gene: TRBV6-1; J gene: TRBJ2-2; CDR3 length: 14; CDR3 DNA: TGTGCCAGCAGTGAAGCCATCAACACCGGGGAGCTGTTTTTT; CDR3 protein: CASSEAINTGELFF
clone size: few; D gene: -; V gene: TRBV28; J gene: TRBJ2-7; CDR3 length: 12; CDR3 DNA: TGTGCCAGCAGTTGGGACCGGCTCGAGCAGTACTTC; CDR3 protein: CASSWDRLEQYF
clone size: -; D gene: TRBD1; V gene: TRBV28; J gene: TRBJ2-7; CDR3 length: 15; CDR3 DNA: TGTGCCAGCAGCCAAAGGACAGGGGGAGTTTACGAGCAGTACTTC; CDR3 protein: CASSQRTGGVYEQYF
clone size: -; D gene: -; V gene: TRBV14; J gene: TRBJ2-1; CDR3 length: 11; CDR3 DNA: TGTGCCAGCAGCCTATACAATGAGCAGTTCTTC; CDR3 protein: CASSLYNEQFF
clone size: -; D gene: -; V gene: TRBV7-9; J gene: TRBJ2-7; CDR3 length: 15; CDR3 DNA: TGTGCCAGCAGCCGTGTTTCGGGGGGCGGTTACGAGCAGTACTTC; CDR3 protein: CASSRVSGGGYEQYF
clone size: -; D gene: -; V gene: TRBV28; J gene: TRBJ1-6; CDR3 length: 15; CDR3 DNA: TGTGCCAGCAGTTTCGTGAGGGGCACGAATTCACCCCTCCACTTT; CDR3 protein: CASSFVRGTNSPLHF
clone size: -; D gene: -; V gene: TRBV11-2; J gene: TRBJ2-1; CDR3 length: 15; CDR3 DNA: TGTGCCAGCAGCATACAAACCCTCGACAGTAATGAGCAGTTCTTC; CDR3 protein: CASSIQTLDSNEQFF
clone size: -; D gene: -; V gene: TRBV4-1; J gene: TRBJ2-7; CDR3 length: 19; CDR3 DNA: TGCGCCAGCAGCCTAGGGGGGGCGGGATCTACGGGTAAGGCCTACGAGCAGTACTTC; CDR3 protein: CASSLGGAGSTGKAYEQYF
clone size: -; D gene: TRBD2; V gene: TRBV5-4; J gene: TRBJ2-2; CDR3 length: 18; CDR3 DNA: TGTGCCAGCAGCCTCATTCCTATAGCGGGAGTAAGCACCGGGGAGCTGTTTTTT; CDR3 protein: CASSLIPIAGVSTGELFF
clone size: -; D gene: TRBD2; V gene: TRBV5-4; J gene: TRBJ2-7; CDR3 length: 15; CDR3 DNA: TGTGCCAGCAGCCCCTGGACTAGCGGGAGCCACGAGCAGTACTTC; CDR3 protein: CASSPWTSGSHEQYF
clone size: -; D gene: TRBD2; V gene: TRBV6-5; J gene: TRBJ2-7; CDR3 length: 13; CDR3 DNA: TGTGCCACATCTAGCGGTCTTAAACCCGAGCAGTACTTC; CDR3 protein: CATSSGLKPEQYF
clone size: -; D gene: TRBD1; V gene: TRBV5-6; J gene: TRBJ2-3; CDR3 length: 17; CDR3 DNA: TGTGCCAGCAGCTTGGCCCCGGGACAGGGAAAGACAGATACGCAGTATTTT; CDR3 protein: CASSLAPGQGKTDTQYF
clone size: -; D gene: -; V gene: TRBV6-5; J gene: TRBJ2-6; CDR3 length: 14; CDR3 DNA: TGTGCCAGCAGTTACGGGGTGGGGGCCAACGTCCTGACTTTC; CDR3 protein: CASSYGVGANVLTF
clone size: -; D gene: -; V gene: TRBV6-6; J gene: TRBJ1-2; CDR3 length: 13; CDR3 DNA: TGTGCCAGCACCGCCGACAGTTACTATGGCTACACCTTC; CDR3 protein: CASTADSYYGYTF
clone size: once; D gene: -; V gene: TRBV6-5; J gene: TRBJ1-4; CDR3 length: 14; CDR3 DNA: TGTGCCAGCAGCCCCTTCCCTCGTGAGGAAAAACTGTTTTTT; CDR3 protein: CASSPFPREEKLFF
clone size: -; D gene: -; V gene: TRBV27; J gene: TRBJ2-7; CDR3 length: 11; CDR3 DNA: TGTGCCACCCTGAGTACCCACGAGCAGTACTTC; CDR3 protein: CATLSTHEQYF
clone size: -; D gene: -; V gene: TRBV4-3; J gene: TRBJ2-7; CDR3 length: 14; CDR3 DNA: TGCGCCAGCAGCCAAGGGACGGATTACTACGAGCAGTACTTC; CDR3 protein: CASSQGTDYYEQYF
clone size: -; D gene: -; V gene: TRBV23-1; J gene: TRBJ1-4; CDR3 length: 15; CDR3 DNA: TGCGCCAGCAGTCAACGAAAGAAAGACATGCACAAACTGTTTTTT; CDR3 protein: CASSQRKKDMHKLFF
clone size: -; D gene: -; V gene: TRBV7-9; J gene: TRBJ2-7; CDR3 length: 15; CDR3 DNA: TGTGCCAGCAGCTTAGGGGTTGGAACGGGCTACGAGCAGTACTTC; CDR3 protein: CASSLGVGTGYEQYF
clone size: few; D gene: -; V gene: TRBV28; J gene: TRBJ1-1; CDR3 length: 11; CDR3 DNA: TGTGCCAGCAACCAGGGCGCTGAAGCTTTCTTT; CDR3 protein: CASNQGAEAFF
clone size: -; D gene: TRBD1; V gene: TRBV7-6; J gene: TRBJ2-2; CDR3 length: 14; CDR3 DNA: TGTGCCAGCAGCTTAACACAGGGGCCCGGGGAGCTGTTTTTT; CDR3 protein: CASSLTQGPGELFF
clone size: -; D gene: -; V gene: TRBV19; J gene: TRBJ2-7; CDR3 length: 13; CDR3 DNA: TGTGCCAGTAGTGCAAATAGTAACTACGAGCAGTACTTC; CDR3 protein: CASSANSNYEQYF
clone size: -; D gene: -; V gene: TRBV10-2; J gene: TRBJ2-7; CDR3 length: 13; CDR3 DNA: TGCGCCAGCAGGGCTGGCGGCTCCTACGAGCAGTACTTC; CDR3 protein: CASRAGGSYEQYF
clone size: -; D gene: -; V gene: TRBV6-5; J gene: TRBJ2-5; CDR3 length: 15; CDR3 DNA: TGTGCCAGCAGTCAAACCGGGGCGGACCAAGAGACCCAGTACTTC; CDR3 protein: CASSQTGADQETQYF
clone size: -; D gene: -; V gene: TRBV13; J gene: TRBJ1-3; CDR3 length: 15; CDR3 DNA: TGTGCCAGCAGCCCCCCCGGGACGGCTGGAAACACCATATATTTT; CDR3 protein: CASSPPGTAGNTIYF
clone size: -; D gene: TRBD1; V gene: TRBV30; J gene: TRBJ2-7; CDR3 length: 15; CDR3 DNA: TGTGCCTGGAGTCTCCCTGGGACAGGGGCCTACGAGCAGTACTTC; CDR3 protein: CAWSLPGTGAYEQYF
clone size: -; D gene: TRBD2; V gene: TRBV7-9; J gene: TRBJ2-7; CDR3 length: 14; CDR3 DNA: TGTGCCAGCAGCCCAAGCGGGAGAGGTAACGAGCAGTACTTC; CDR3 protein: CASSPSGRGNEQYF
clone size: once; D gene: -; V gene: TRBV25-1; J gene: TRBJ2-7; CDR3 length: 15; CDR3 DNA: TGTGCCAGCAGTGAACCCGCCTCAGGGGTCCACGAGCAGTACTTC; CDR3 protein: CASSEPASGVHEQYF
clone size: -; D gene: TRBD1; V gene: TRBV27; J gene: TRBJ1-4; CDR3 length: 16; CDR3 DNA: TGTGCCAGCAGTTTCGGACAGGGGTTGGCTAATGAAAAACTGTTTTTT; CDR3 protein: CASSFGQGLANEKLFF
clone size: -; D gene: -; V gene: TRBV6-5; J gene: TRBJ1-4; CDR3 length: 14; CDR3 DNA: TGTGCCAGCAGTCCCGGGCCGCACGATGAAAAACTGTTTTTT; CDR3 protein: CASSPGPHDEKLFF
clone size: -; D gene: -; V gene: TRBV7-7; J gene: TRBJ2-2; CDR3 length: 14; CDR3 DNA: TGTGCTAGCAGCTTAGGGTCCTACACCGGGGAGCTGTTTTTT; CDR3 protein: CASSLGSYTGELFF
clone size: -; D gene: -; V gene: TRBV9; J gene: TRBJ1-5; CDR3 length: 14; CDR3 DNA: TGTGCCAGTTCAAACAGTCCTAGCAATCAGCCCCAGCATTTT; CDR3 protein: CASSNSPSNQPQHF
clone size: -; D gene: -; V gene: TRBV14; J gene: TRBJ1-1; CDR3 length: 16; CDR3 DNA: TGTGCCAGCAGCCAAGCCAAGATTATTGGGTCTCTTGAAGCTTTCTTT; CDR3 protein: CASSQAKIIGSLEAFF
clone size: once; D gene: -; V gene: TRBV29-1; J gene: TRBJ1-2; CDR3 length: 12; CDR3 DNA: TGCAGCGTTGACGACGGGAACTATGGCTACACCTTC; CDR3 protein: CSVDDGNYGYTF
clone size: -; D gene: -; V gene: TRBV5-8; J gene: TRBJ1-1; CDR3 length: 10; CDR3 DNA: TGTGCCAGCCGGGACACTGAAGCTTTCTTT; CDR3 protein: CASRDTEAFF
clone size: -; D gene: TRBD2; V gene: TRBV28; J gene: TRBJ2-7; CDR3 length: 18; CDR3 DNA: TGTGCCAGCAGTTTTAGGGGGACTAGCGGGAGCAGGATCTACGAGCAGTACTTC; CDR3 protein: CASSFRGTSGSRIYEQYF
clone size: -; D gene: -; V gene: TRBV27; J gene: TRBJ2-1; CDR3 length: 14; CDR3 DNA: TGTGCCAGCAGTGCTCCCTCCGTATACAATGAGCAGTTCTTC; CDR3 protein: CASSAPSVYNEQFF
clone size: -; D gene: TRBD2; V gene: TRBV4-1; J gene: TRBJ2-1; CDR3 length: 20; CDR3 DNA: TGCGCCAGCAGCCAAATTGGGAGGACTAGCGGAGGGAGCTCCTACAATGAGCAGTTCTTC; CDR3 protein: CASSQIGRTSGGSSYNEQFF
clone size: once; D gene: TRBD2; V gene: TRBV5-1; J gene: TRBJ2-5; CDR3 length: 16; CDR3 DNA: TGCGCCAGCAGCGACGGACTAGCGGGATCCCAAGAGACCCAGTACTTC; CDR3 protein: CASSDGLAGSQETQYF
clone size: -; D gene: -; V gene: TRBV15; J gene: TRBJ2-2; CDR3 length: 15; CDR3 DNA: TGTGCCACCAGCAGAGGAGCTCAGGGGACCGGGGAGCTGTTTTTT; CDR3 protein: CATSRGAQGTGELFF
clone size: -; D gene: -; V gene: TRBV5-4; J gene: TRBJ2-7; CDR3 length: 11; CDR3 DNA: TGTGCCAGCAGCTTTGGGGACGAGCAGTACTTC; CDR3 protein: CASSFGDEQYF
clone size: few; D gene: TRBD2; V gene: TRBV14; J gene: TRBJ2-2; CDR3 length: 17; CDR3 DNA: TGTGCCAGCAGCCACGAAACTAGCGGGAGATATACCGGGGAGCTGTTTTTT; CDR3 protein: CASSHETSGRYTGELFF
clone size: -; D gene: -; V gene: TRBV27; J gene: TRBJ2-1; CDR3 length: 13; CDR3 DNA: TGTGCCAGCAGTCCAAACCAGGGATTCGAGCAGTTCTTC; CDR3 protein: CASSPNQGFEQFF
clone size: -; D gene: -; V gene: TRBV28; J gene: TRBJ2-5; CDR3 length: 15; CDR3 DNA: TGTGCCAGCAGTTTAAGTGGGAGGCCGGGAGAGACCCAGTACTTC; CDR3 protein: CASSLSGRPGETQYF
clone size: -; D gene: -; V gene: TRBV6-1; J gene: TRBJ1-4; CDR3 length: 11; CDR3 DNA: TGTGCCAGCAGTGAGTTCCCAAAACTGTTTTTT; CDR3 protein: CASSEFPKLFF
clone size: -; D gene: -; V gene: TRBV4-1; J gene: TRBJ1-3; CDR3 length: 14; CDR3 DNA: TGCGCCAGCAGCCAAGCGCTCTATGGAAACACCATATATTTT; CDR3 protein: CASSQALYGNTIYF
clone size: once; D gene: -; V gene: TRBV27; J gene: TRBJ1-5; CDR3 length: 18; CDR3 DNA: TGTGCCAGCAGTTCCCCCCCGTTATCATCGGGTAGCAATCAGCCCCAGCATTTT; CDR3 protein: CASSSPPLSSGSNQPQHF
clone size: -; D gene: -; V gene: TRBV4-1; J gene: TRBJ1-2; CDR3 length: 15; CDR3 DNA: TGCGCCAGCAGCCAGAGAACCAGCCCTAACTATGGCTACACCTTC; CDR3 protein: CASSQRTSPNYGYTF
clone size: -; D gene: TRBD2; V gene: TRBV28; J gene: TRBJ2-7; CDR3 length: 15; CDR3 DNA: TGTGCCAGCAGTTTATTTAGCGGGAACTCCTACGAGCAGTACTTC; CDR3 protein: CASSLFSGNSYEQYF
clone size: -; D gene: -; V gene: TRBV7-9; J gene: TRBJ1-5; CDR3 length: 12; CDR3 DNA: TGTGCCAGCAGCTATAGCAATCAGCCCCAGCATTTT; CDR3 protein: CASSYSNQPQHF
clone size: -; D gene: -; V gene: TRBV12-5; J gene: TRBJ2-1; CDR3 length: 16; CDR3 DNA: TGTGCTAGTGTATCGGATGCTAGCGCACTCTACAATGAGCAGTTCTTC; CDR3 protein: CASVSDASALYNEQFF
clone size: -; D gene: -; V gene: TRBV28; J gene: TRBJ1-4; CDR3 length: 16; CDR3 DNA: TGTGCCAGCAGCCACGACGGGACGGCGACTAATGAAAAACTGTTTTTT; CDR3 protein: CASSHDGTATNEKLFF
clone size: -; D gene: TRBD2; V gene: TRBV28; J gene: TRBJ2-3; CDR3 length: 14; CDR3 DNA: TGTGCCAGCAGTTTTGGCGGGAGGGAAGATACGCAGTATTTT; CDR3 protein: CASSFGGREDTQYF
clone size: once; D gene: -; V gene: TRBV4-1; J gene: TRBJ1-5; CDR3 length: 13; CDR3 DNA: TGCGCCAGCAGCCAAGATTACCTTCAGCCCCAGCATTTT; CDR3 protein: CASSQDYLQPQHF
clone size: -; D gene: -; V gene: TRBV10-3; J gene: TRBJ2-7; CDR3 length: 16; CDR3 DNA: TGTGCCATCAGGGGCCCCACTGGGACGGACTCCTACGAGCAGTACTTC; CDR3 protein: CAIRGPTGTDSYEQYF